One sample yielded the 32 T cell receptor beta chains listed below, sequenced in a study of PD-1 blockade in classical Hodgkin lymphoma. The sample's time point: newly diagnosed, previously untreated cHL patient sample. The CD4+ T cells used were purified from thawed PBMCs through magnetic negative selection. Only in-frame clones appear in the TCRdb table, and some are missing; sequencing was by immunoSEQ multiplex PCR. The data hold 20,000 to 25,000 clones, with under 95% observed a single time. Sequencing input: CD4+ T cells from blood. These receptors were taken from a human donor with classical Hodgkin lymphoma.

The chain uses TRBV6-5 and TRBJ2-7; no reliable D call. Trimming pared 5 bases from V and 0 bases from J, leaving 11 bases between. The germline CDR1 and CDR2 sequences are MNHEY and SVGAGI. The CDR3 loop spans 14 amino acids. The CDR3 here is CASSPFLTSYEQYF. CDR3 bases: TGTGCCAGCAGTCCCTTTTTAACCTCCTACGAGCAGTACTTC.

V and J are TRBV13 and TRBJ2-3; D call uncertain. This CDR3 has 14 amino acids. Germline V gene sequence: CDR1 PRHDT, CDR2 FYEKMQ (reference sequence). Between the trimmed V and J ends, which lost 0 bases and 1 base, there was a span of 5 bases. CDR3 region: CASSLGLRTDTQYF. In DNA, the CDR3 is TGTGCCAGCAGCTTAGGACTTCGCACAGATACGCAGTATTTT. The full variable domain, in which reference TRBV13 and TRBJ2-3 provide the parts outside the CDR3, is AAGVIQSPRHLIKEKRETATLKCYPIPRHDTVYWYQQGPGQDPQFLISFYEKMQSDKGSIPDRFSAQQFSDYHSELNMSSLELGDSALYFCASSLGLRTDTQYFGPGTRLTVL.

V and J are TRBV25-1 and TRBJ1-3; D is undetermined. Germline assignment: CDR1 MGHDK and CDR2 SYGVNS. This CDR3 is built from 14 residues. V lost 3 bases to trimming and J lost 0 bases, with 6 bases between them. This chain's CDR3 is CASSDWGSGNTIYF. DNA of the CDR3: TGTGCCAGCAGTGACTGGGGCTCTGGAAACACCATATATTTT.

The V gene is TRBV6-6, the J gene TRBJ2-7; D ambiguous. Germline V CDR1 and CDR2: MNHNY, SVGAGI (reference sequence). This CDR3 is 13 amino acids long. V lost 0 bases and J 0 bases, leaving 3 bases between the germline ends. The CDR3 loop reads CASSYSGSYEQYF. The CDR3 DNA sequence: TGTGCCAGCAGTTACTCCGGCTCCTACGAGCAGTACTTC.

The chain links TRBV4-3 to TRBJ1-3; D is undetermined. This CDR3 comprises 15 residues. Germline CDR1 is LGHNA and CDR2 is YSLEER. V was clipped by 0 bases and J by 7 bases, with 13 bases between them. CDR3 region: CASSQDSTRTNTIYF. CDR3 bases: TGCGCCAGCAGCCAAGATTCGACAAGGACGAACACCATATATTTT.

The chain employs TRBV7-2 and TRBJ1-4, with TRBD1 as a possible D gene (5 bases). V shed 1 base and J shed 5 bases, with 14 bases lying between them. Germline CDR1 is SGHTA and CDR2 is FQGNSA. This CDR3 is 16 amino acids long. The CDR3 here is CASSLGGRVGNEKLFF. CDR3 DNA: TGTGCCAGCAGCTTAGGGGGACGTGTAGGAAATGAAAAACTGTTTTTT.

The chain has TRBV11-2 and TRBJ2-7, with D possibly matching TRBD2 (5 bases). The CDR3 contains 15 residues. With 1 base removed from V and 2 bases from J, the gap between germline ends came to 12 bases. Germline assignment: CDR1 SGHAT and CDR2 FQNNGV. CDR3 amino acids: CASSLGTGSAYEQYF. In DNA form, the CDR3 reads TGTGCCAGCAGCTTAGGCACGGGGTCAGCCTACGAGCAGTACTTC.

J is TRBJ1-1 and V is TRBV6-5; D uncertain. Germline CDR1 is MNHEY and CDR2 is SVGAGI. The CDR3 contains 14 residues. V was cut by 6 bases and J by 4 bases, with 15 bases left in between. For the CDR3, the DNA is TGTGCCAGCAGCCTAACCTGGAGGAGCACTGAAGCTTTCTTT. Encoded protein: CASSLTWRSTEAFF.

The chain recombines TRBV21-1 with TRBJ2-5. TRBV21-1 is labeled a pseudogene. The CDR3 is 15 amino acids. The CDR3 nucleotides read TGTGCCAGCAGCAAATCCGGGCGCAGCCAAGAGACCCAGTACTTC. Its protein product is CASSKSGRSQETQYF.

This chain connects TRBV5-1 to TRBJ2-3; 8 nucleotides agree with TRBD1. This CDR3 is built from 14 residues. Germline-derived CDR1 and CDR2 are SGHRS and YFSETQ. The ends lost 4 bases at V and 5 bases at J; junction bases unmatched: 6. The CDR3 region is CASSPGGGVDTQYF. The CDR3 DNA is TGCGCCAGCAGCCCAGGGGGCGGGGTAGATACGCAGTATTTT.

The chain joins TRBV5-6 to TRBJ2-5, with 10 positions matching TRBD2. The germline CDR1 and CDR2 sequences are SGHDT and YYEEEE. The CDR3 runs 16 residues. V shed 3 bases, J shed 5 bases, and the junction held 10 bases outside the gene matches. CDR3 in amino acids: CASSYTAGGPRETQYF. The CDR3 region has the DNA TGTGCCAGCAGCTATACAGCGGGGGGGCCGAGGGAGACCCAGTACTTC.

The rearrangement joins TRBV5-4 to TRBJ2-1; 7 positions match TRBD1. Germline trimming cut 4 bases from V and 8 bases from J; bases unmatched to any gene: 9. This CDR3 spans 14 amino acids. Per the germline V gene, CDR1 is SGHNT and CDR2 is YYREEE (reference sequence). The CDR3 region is CASSPREGADEQFF. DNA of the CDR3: TGTGCCAGCAGCCCGCGAGAGGGGGCCGATGAGCAGTTCTTC.

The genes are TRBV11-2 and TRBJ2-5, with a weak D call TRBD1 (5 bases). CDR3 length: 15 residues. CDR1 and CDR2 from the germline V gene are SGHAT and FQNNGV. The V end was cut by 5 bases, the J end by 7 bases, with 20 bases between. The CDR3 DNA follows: TGTGCCAGCAGCCTTAGAGGCCCAGGGCAGGCGACCCAGTACTTC. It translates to CASSLRGPGQATQYF.

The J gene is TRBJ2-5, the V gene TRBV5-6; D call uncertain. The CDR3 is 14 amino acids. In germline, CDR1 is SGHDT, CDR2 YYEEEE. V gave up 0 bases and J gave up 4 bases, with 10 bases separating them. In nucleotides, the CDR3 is TGTGCCAGCAGCTTGGGAGGCCTGGGAGAGACCCAGTACTTC. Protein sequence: CASSLGGLGETQYF.

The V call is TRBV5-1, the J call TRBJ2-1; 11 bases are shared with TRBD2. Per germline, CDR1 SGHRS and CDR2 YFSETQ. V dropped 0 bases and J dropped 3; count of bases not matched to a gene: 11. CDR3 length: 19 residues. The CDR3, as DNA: TGCGCCAGCAGCTTGGGACTAGCGGGGACGCTTTCCTACTACAATGAGCAGTTCTTC. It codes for CASSLGLAGTLSYYNEQFF. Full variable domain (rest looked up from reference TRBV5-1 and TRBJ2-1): KAGVTQTPRYLIKTRGQQVTLSCSPISGHRSVSWYQQTPGQGLQFLFEYFSETQRNKGNFPGRFSGRQFSNSRSEMNVSTLELGDSALYLCASSLGLAGTLSYYNEQFFGPGTRLTVL.

CDR3 coding DNA: TGTGCCAGCAGCCGGGCCTTTCCGGGTGGCTACACCTTC. This sequence encodes CASSRAFPGGYTF. V and J are TRBV14 and TRBJ1-2; unclear D gene. The V and J ends lost 4 bases and 7 bases respectively, with 13 bases between them. The CDR3 consists of 13 residues. CDR1 and CDR2 (germline): SGHDN, FVKESK.

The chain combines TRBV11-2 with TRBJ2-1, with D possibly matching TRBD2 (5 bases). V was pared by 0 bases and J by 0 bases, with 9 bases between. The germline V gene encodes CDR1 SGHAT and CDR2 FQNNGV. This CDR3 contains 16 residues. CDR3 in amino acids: CASSLDLGSSYNEQFF. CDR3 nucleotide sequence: TGTGCCAGCAGCTTAGATCTAGGGAGCTCCTACAATGAGCAGTTCTTC.

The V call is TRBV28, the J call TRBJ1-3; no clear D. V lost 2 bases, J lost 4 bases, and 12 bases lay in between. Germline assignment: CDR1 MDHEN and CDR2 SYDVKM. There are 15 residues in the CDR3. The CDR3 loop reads CASSLGSLRGNTIYF. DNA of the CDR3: TGTGCCAGCAGTTTAGGGAGTCTTCGGGGAAACACCATATATTTT.

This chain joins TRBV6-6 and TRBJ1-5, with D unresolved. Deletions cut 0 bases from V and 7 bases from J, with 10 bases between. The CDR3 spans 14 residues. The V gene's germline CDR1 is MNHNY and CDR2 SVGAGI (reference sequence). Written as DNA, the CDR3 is TGTGCCAGCAGTTACTCGAACCAGGAGCAGCCCCAGCATTTT. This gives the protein CASSYSNQEQPQHF.

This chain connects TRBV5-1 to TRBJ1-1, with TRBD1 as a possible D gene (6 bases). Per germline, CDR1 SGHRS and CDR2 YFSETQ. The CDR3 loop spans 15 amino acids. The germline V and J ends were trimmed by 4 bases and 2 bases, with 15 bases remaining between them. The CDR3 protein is CASSPEWTVNTEAFF. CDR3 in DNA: TGCGCCAGCAGCCCCGAATGGACAGTTAACACTGAAGCTTTCTTT.

Here the CDR3 DNA reads TGCGCCAGCAGAGACGGGACAGTTTCTAGCACAGATACGCAGTATTTT. Its translation is CASRDGTVSSTDTQYF. The chain recombines TRBV5-1 with TRBJ2-3, with 7 bases that match TRBD1. The CDR3 sequence is 16 residues long. Germline CDR1 and CDR2: SGHRS and YFSETQ. V lost 5 bases to trimming and J lost 0 bases; unmatched junction nucleotides: 9.

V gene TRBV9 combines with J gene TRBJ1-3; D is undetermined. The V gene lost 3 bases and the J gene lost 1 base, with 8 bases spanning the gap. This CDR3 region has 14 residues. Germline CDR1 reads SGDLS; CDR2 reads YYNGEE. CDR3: CASSGTESGNTIYF. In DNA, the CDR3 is TGTGCCAGCAGCGGGACCGAGTCTGGAAACACCATATATTTT.

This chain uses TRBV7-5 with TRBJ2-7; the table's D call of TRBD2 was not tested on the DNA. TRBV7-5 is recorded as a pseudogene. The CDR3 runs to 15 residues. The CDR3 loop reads CARSLVAGASYEQYF. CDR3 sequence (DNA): TGTGCCAGAAGCTTAGTAGCGGGGGCCTCCTACGAGCAGTACTTC.

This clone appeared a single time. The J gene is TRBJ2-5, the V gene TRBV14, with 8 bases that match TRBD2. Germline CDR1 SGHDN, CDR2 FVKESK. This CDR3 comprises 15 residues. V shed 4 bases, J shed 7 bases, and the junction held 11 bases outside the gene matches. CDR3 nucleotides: TGTGCCAGCAGCCGACGGACCGGGGGGGCGGGGACCCAGTACTTC. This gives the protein CASSRRTGGAGTQYF.

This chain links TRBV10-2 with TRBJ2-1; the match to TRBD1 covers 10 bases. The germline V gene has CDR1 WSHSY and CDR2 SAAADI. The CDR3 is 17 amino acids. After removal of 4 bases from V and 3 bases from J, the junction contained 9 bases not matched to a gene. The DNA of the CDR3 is TGCGCCAGCAGTGCCTTGACAGGGGGCATCATCTACAATGAGCAGTTCTTC. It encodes CASSALTGGIIYNEQFF.

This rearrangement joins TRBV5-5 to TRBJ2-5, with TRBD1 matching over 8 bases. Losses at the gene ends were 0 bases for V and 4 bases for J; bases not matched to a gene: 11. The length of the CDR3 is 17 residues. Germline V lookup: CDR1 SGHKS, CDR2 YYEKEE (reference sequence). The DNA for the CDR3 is TGTGCCAGCAGCTTGGTCCCGGGCAGGGGGCGCTTAGAGACCCAGTACTTC. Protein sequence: CASSLVPGRGRLETQYF.

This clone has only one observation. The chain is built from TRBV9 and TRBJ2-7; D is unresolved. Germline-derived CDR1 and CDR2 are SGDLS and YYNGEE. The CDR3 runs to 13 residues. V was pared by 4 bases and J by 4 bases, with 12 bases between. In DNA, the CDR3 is TGTGCCAGCAGCTCGGGTAGGGCGTACGAGCAGTACTTC. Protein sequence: CASSSGRAYEQYF.

In DNA form, the CDR3 reads TGCGCCAGCAGCTCCCCCCGATCGAACACTGAAGCTTTCTTT. Its protein is CASSSPRSNTEAFF. The V gene is TRBV5-1, the J gene TRBJ1-1; no firm D call. Germline assignment: CDR1 SGHRS and CDR2 YFSETQ. The V end lost 3 bases, the J end lost 1 base, and 10 bases lay between the germline ends. CDR3 length: 14 residues.

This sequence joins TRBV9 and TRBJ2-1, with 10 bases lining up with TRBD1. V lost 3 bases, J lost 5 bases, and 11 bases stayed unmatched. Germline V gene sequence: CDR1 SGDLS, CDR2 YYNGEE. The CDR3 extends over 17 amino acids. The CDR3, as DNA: TGTGCCAGCAGCGCCAACAGAGGGACAGGGGAGAACAATGAGCAGTTCTTC. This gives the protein CASSANRGTGENNEQFF.

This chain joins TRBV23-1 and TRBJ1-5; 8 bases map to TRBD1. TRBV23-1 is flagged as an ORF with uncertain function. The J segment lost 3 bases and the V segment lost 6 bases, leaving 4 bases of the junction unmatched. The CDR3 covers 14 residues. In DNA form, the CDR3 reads TGCGCCAGCAGCCGACAGGGGATCAATCAGCCCCAGCATTTT. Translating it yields CASSRQGINQPQHF.

CDR3 amino acids: CASSYGSPATEAFF. CDR3 bases: TGTGCCAGCAGTTATGGGAGTCCGGCGACTGAAGCTTTCTTT. The chain carries TRBV27 and TRBJ1-1, with unresolved D. The germline V gene has CDR1 MNHEY and CDR2 SMNVEV (reference sequence). Trimming removed 4 bases from V and 5 bases from J, with 14 bases in between. The CDR3 consists of 14 residues.

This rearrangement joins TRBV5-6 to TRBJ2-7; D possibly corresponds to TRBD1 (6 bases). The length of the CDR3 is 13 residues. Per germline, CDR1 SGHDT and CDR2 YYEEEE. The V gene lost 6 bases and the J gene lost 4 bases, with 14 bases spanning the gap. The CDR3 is CASTGDNEYEQYF. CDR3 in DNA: TGTGCCAGCACCGGGGACAATGAGTACGAGCAGTACTTC.